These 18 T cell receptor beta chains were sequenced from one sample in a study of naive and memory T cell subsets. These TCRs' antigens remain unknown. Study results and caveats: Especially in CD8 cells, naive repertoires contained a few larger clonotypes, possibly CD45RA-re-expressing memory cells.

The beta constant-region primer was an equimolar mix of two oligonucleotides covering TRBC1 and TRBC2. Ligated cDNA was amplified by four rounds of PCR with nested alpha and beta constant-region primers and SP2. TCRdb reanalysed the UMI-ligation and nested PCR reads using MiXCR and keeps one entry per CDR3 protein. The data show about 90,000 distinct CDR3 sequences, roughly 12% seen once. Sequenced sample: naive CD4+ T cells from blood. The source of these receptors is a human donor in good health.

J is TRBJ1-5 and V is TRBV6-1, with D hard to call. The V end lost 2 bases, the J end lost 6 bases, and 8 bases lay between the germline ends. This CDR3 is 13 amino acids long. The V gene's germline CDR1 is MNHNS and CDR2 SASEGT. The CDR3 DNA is TGTGCCAGCAGTGAACGACGGGGTCAGCCCCAGCATTTT. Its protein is CASSERRGQPQHF.

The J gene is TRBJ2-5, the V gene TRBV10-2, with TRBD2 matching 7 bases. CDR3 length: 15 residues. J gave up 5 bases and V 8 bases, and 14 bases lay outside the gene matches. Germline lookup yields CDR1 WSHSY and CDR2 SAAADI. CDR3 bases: TGCGCCAGCGGGGGGGGAGCGGGCACCGGGGAGACCCAGTACTTC. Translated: CASGGGAGTGETQYF.

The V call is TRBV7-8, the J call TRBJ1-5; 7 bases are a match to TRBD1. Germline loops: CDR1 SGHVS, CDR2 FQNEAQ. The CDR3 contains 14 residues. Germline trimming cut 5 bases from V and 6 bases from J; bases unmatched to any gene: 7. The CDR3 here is CASSIQGMGQPQHF. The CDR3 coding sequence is TGTGCCAGCAGCATACAGGGGATGGGTCAGCCCCAGCATTTT.

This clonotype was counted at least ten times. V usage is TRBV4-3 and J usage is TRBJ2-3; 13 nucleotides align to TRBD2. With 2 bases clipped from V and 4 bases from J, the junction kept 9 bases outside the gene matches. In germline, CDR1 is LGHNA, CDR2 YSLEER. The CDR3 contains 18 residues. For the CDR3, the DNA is TGCGCCAGCAGCCAACTCCACTTCGGACTAGCGGGGGCAGATACGCAGTATTTT. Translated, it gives CASSQLHFGLAGADTQYF.

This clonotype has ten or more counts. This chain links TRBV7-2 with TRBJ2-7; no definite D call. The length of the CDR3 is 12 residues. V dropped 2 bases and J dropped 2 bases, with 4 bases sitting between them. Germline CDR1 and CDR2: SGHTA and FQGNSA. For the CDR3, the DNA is TGTGCCAGCAGCTTAAACCCCTACGAGCAGTACTTC. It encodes CASSLNPYEQYF.

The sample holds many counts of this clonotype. The CDR3 DNA reads as TGTGCCAGCAGCTTAGAAGTGGGCAATCAGCCCCAGCATTTT. This gives the protein CASSLEVGNQPQHF. The chain is built from TRBV7-2 and TRBJ1-5; D is uncertain. V lost 1 base, J lost 2 bases, and 6 bases lay in between. This CDR3 is 14 amino acids long. CDR1 SGHTA and CDR2 FQGNSA come from the germline V gene.

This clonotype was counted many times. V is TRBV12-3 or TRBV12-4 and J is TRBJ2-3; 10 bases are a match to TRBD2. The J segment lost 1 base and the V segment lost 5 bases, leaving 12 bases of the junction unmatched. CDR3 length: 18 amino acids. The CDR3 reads CASSVRVLAGARTDTQYF. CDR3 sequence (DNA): TGTGCCAGCAGTGTAAGGGTTCTAGCGGGGGCCCGCACAGATACGCAGTATTTT.

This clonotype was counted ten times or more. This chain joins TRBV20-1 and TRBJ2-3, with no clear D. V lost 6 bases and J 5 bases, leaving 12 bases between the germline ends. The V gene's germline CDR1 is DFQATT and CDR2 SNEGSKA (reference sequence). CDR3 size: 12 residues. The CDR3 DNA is TGCAGTGCCCGTCACGACTTAGATACGCAGTATTTT. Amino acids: CSARHDLDTQYF.

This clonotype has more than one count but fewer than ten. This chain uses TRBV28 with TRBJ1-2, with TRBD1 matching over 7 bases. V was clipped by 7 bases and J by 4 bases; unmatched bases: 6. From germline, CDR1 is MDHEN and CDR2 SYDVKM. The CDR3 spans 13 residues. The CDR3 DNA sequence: TGTGCCAGCACCGCGGACAGGTTCTATGGCTACACCTTC. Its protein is CASTADRFYGYTF.

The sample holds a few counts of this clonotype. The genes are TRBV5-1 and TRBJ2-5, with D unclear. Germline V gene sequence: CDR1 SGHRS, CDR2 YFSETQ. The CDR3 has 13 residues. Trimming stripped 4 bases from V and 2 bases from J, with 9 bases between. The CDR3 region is CASSGREQETQYF. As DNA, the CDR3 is TGCGCCAGCAGCGGAAGGGAACAAGAGACCCAGTACTTC.

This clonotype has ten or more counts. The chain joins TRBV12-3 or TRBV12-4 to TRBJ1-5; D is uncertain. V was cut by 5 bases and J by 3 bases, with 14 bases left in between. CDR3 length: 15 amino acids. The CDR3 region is CASSPSTPYNQPQHF. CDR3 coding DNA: TGTGCCAGCAGTCCATCTACCCCCTACAATCAGCCCCAGCATTTT.

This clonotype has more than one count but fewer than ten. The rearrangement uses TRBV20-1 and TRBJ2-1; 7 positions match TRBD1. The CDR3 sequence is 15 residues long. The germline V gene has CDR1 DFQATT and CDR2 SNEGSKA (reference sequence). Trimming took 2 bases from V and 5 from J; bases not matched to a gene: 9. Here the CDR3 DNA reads TGCAGTGCTAGACGTGTAGACAGGGATAACAATGAGCAGTTCTTC. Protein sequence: CSARRVDRDNNEQFF.

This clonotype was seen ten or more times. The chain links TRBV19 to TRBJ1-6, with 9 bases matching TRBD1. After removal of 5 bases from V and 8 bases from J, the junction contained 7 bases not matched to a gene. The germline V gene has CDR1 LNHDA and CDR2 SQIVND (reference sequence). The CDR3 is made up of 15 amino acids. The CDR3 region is CASSSPGQGHSPLHF. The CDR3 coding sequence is TGTGCCAGTAGTTCACCGGGACAGGGTCATTCACCCCTCCACTTT.

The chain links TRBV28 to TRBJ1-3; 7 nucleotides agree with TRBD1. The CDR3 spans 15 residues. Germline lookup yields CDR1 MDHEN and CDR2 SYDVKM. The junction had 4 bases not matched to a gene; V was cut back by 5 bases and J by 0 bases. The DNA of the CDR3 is TGTGCCAGCAGTATAGGGACAGCCTCTGGAAACACCATATATTTT. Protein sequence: CASSIGTASGNTIYF.

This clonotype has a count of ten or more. The CDR3 region has the DNA TGTGCCAGCAGCTCCCCGGGGGGGAGGGACGAGCAGTACTTC. It yields the protein CASSSPGGRDEQYF. The J gene is TRBJ2-7, the V gene TRBV28; 8 bases fit TRBD2. J was trimmed by 5 bases and V by 6 bases; bases with no gene match: 9. Germline CDR1 and CDR2: MDHEN and SYDVKM. The CDR3 is made up of 14 amino acids.

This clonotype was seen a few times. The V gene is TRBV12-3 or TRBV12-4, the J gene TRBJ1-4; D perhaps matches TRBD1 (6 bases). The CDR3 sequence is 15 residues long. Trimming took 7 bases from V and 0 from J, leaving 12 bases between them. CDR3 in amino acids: CASTLGHATNEKLFF. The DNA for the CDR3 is TGTGCCAGCACCCTGGGACACGCAACTAATGAAAAACTGTTTTTT.

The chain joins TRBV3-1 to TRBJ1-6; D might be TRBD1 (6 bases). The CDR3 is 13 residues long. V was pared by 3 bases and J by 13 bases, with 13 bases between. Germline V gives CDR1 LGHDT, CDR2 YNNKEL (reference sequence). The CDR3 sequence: CASSHTQGDPLHF. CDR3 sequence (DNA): TGTGCCAGCAGCCATACACAGGGAGATCCCCTCCACTTT.

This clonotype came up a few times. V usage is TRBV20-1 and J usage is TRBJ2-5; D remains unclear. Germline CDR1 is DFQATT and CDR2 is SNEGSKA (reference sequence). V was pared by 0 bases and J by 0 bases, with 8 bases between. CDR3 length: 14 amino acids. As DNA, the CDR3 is TGCAGTGCTAGAGATGCCGGGTACCAAGAGACCCAGTACTTC. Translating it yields CSARDAGYQETQYF.